This T cell receptor beta chain appears in the sequencing data of a study of blood T cell repertoires in COVID-19. Assay: immunoSEQ multiplex PCR; the TCRdb copy retains only in-frame clones and omits some. This sample has 240,000 or so clones, with around 87% found just once. The CDR3 has 15 amino acids. Germline V CDR1 and CDR2: LGHDT, YNNKEL (reference sequence). Trimming left V 4 bases short and J 5 bases short, with 17 bases between. The chain joins TRBV3-1 (or the pseudogene TRBV3-2) to TRBJ2-5, with D possibly TRBD1 on 7 matching bases. The TCR was taken from a woman aged 25 to 39 who had recovered from COVID-19. Sequencing was performed on peripheral blood. CDR3 in DNA: TGTGCCAGCAGCCTTCACGGGGCAGGGGGGGAGACCCAGTACTTC. It yields the protein CASSLHGAGGETQYF.